These 23 T cell receptor beta chains share one sample of origin, sequenced in a study of blood T cell repertoires in COVID-19. Generated by immunoSEQ multiplex PCR, the TCRdb table keeps only in-frame clones and is missing some. The sample has roughly 180,000 clones, 82% seen once. The sample was PBMCs or T cells enriched from blood (not recorded which). These receptors came from a man in his 60s who had recovered from COVID-19.

This sequence joins TRBV5-4 and TRBJ1-1, with 7 bases lining up with TRBD1. The CDR3 consists of 15 residues. Germline loops: CDR1 SGHNT, CDR2 YYREEE (reference sequence). J lost 1 base, V lost 4 bases, and 7 bases had no gene match. In DNA, the CDR3 is TGTGCCAGCAGCATTCCGACAGGGCGGAACACTGAAGCTTTCTTT. This encodes CASSIPTGRNTEAFF.

This clone was picked up one time. This chain connects TRBV4-2 to TRBJ1-3; 10 nucleotides align to TRBD1. This CDR3 comprises 17 residues. Germline-derived CDR1 and CDR2 are LGHNA and YNFKEQ. V lost 1 base to trimming and J lost 2 bases; unmatched junction nucleotides: 5. CDR3 sequence (DNA): TGTGCCAGCAGCCAAGCCCTAGGACAGGGGGCTGGAAACACCATATATTTT. Encoded protein: CASSQALGQGAGNTIYF.

J is TRBJ1-4 and V is TRBV9; D not resolved. The CDR3 sequence is 13 residues long. V lost 3 bases, J lost 3 bases, and 6 bases lay in between. CDR1 and CDR2 (germline): SGDLS, YYNGEE. CDR3 sequence (DNA): TGTGCCAGCAGCGCCGGGGCTAATGAAAAACTGTTTTTT. Protein: CASSAGANEKLFF.

This clone was observed a few times. The CDR3 region has the DNA TGTGCCAGCAGCCTGGAGCCGGGGGACTACAATGAGCAGTTCTTC. It codes for CASSLEPGDYNEQFF. J is TRBJ2-1 and V is TRBV6-5; TRBD2 is a possible D gene (6 bases). The CDR3 runs 15 residues. Germline CDR1 and CDR2: MNHEY and SVGAGI. Trimming cost V 6 bases and J 3 bases, with 15 bases left between them.

This clone has only one observation. J is TRBJ2-1 and V is TRBV7-2; TRBD2 matches 13 bases. The CDR3 is 17 amino acids. Trimming removed 5 bases from V and 6 bases from J; junction bases left unmatched: 10. CDR1 is SGHTA, CDR2 FQGNSA, per germline. For the CDR3, the DNA is TGTGCCAGCAGCGTCAGAAGACTAGCGGGGGGCCTCAATGAGCAGTTCTTC. Amino acid sequence: CASSVRRLAGGLNEQFF.

This chain uses TRBV9 with TRBJ2-1, with D maybe TRBD2 (5 bases). V shed 4 bases and J shed 8 bases, with 16 bases lying between them. Per germline, CDR1 SGDLS and CDR2 YYNGEE. The length of the CDR3 is 14 residues. CDR3 nucleotide sequence: TGTGCCAGCAGCACCTACTCACTAGGAGATGAGCAGTTCTTC. Protein product: CASSTYSLGDEQFF.

The V and J genes are TRBV2 and TRBJ1-5, with D uncertain. The CDR3 totals 16 residues. Germline V gene lookup returns CDR1 SNHLY and CDR2 FYNNEI. V lost 8 bases to trimming and J lost 1 base, with 18 bases between them. In DNA form, the CDR3 reads TGTGCCAGCGGAGGAGAGGAGGCTTTAAGCAATCAGCCCCAGCATTTT. It translates to CASGGEEALSNQPQHF. The whole variable domain, filled in from reference TRBV2 and TRBJ1-5, reads EPEVTQTPSHQVTQMGQEVILRCVPISNHLYFYWYRQILGQKVEFLVSFYNNEISEKSEIFDDQFSVERPDGSNFTLKIRSTKLEDSAMYFCASGGEEALSNQPQHFGDGTRLSIL.

The CDR3 DNA follows: TGTGCCAGCAGCTTAGCGGGGCCGGGCACAAATCAGCCCCAGCATTTT. This sequence encodes CASSLAGPGTNQPQHF. The chain employs TRBV7-8 and TRBJ1-5; weak D call: TRBD1 (5 bases). Trimming took 0 bases from V and 4 from J, leaving 13 bases between them. The length of the CDR3 is 16 residues. CDR1 SGHVS and CDR2 FQNEAQ come from the germline V gene.

This chain joins TRBV6-5 and TRBJ2-2; tentative D call: TRBD2 (6 bases). Germline CDR1 MNHEY, CDR2 SVGAGI. V was cut by 9 bases and J by 0 bases, with 11 bases left in between. The CDR3 loop spans 14 amino acids. CDR3 DNA: TGTGCCAGTCGGGAGCCTCCGAACACCGGGGAGCTGTTTTTT. It yields the protein CASREPPNTGELFF.

J is TRBJ1-1 and V is TRBV5-8; 7 bases match TRBD1. Germline values: CDR1 SGHTS, CDR2 YDEGEE. This CDR3 is 16 amino acids long. J lost 4 bases, V lost 6 bases, and 15 bases had no gene match. CDR3 in amino acids: CASTLFPRGIGTEAFF. Written as DNA, the CDR3 is TGTGCCAGCACCCTTTTCCCCAGGGGGATTGGCACTGAAGCTTTCTTT.

This rearrangement joins TRBV19 to TRBJ1-5; 10 nucleotides agree with TRBD1. CDR3 length: 14 amino acids. Germline V gene lookup returns CDR1 LNHDA and CDR2 SQIVND (reference sequence). V shed 7 bases and J 4 bases; nucleotides not matched to a gene: 4. CDR3 sequence reads: CASMDRGGNQPQHF. CDR3 bases: TGTGCCAGTATGGACAGGGGGGGAAATCAGCCCCAGCATTTT.

The chain uses TRBV5-1 and TRBJ1-4; no definite D call. Germline V gene data show CDR1 as SGHRS and CDR2 as YFSETQ. This CDR3 is 15 amino acids long. Trimming took off 4 bases at V and 11 bases at J, with 21 bases between the two ends. CDR3 in DNA: TGCGCCAGCAGCCCTCAAACTCCCCTTTTGGAGAAACTGTTTTTT. It translates to CASSPQTPLLEKLFF.

This chain uses TRBV28 with TRBJ1-1, with TRBD1 matching over 9 bases. The germline gives CDR1 MDHEN, CDR2 SYDVKM. This CDR3 has 15 residues. The V segment lost 2 bases and the J segment 5 bases; nucleotides outside the gene matches: 6. CDR3 sequence (DNA): TGTGCCAGCAGTTTAATGGGACAGGGAGGGACTGAAGCTTTCTTT. Translation: CASSLMGQGGTEAFF.

This rearrangement joins TRBV28 to TRBJ1-4; 9 bases are a match to TRBD1. Germline trimming cut 2 bases from V and 6 bases from J; bases unmatched to any gene: 4. Germline CDR1 and CDR2: MDHEN and SYDVKM. CDR3 length: 15 amino acids. CDR3 sequence: CASSLKGQGYEKLFF. Written as DNA, the CDR3 is TGTGCCAGCAGTTTAAAGGGACAGGGTTATGAAAAACTGTTTTTT.

This chain connects TRBV6-5 to TRBJ2-3, with 9 nucleotides matching TRBD2. Looked up from germline, CDR1 is MNHEY and CDR2 is SVGAGI. The ends lost 2 bases at V and 0 bases at J; junction bases unmatched: 3. This CDR3 is 16 amino acids long. As DNA, the CDR3 is TGTGCCAGCAGTTACCTAGCGGGATCTAGCACAGATACGCAGTATTTT. The encoded protein is CASSYLAGSSTDTQYF.

This chain links TRBV7-6 with TRBJ2-5; 8 bases are a match to TRBD2. Looked up from germline, CDR1 is SGHVS and CDR2 is FNYEAQ. The V gene end was trimmed by 0 bases and the J gene end by 4 bases; junction bases not matched to a gene: 7. The CDR3 is 16 residues long. The CDR3: CASSLAREGTRETQYF. In DNA, the CDR3 is TGTGCCAGCAGCTTAGCGCGAGAGGGGACTAGAGAGACCCAGTACTTC.

The rearrangement links TRBV2 to TRBJ2-1; no clear D gene. The CDR3 runs to 15 residues. Germline V gives CDR1 SNHLY, CDR2 FYNNEI. V dropped 6 bases and J dropped 1 base, with 13 bases sitting between them. Here the CDR3 DNA reads TGTGCCAGCAGAGAGACTCCGCTATCCTACAATGAGCAGTTCTTC. It encodes CASRETPLSYNEQFF.

The genes are TRBV6-5 and TRBJ2-7; D possibly corresponds to TRBD2 (6 bases). V shed 8 bases and J shed 7 bases, with 15 bases lying between them. This CDR3 contains 12 residues. CDR1 is MNHEY, CDR2 SVGAGI, per germline. The CDR3 nucleotides are TGTGCCAGCGGCAGGGACTTGAGAGAGCAGTACTTC. Its protein is CASGRDLREQYF.

The V call is TRBV6-5, the J call TRBJ2-7; tentatively, D is TRBD2 (6 bases). The CDR3 contains 15 residues. V lost 0 bases, J lost 2 bases, and 11 bases lay in between. Germline CDR1 MNHEY, CDR2 SVGAGI. CDR3: CASSYSLALPYEQYF. In DNA, the CDR3 is TGTGCCAGCAGTTACTCCCTAGCGCTTCCCTACGAGCAGTACTTC.

The chain is built from TRBV2 and TRBJ1-5; tentatively, D is TRBD1 (5 bases). CDR3 length equals 14 residues. Trimming took 6 bases from V and 0 from J, leaving 9 bases between them. Germline assignment: CDR1 SNHLY and CDR2 FYNNEI. The CDR3 coding sequence is TGTGCCAGCAGCCGACAGTATAGCAATCAGCCCCAGCATTTT. Translating it yields CASSRQYSNQPQHF. Together with reference TRBV2 and TRBJ1-5, the CDR3 gives the full variable domain: EPEVTQTPSHQVTQMGQEVILRCVPISNHLYFYWYRQILGQKVEFLVSFYNNEISEKSEIFDDQFSVERPDGSNFTLKIRSTKLEDSAMYFCASSRQYSNQPQHFGDGTRLSIL.

This clone was counted once. This chain uses TRBV30 with TRBJ2-2; a weak D match, TRBD2 (7 bases). This CDR3 contains 14 residues. Germline loops: CDR1 GTSNPN, CDR2 SVGIG (reference sequence). Trimming took 0 bases from V and 6 from J, leaving 11 bases between them. The CDR3 sequence: CAWSVLGGPGELFF. The DNA for the CDR3 is TGTGCCTGGAGTGTACTGGGGGGGCCCGGGGAGCTGTTTTTT.

There are a few counts of this clone. The J gene is TRBJ2-7, the V gene TRBV18; the D is unclear. Germline loops: CDR1 KGHSH, CDR2 LQKENI. V dropped 5 bases and J dropped 3 bases, with 8 bases sitting between them. CDR3 length: 12 residues. As DNA, the CDR3 is TGTGCCAGCTCATACACCGACTACGAGCAGTACTTC. Protein product: CASSYTDYEQYF.

The rearrangement joins TRBV11-2 to TRBJ2-2, with D tentatively TRBD2 (6 bases). This CDR3 is 16 amino acids long. Deletions cut 6 bases from V and 4 bases from J, with 18 bases between. The germline V gene encodes CDR1 SGHAT and CDR2 FQNNGV. The DNA for the CDR3 is TGTGCCAGCAGTTTTACCGGGGGTAGGGTCACCGGGGAGCTGTTTTTT. This translates into CASSFTGGRVTGELFF.